Below, 13 T cell receptor beta chains from the same sample are listed, as sequenced in a study of identical twins (dated by TCRdb to about 2016). Receptor amplification or capture employed 5' RACE. Instrument used: Illumina HiSeq 2000. TCRdb reran the public reads through fastp at Q25 and MiXCR, keeping productive beta chains. Here each entry gathers all rows of one CDR3 protein and keeps the most common genes and DNA. The sample includes about 920,000 distinct CDR3 sequences, with roughly 12% observed a single time. In total, the top ten clones hold under 2% of the sample. This sample also belongs to another study, concerning yellow fever vaccine responses in identical twins.

The sequenced sample was PBMCs. The receptors originated from a woman aged 18-29 years in good health.

This clonotype was counted only a few times. The V and J genes are TRBV5-5 and TRBJ2-7; tentative D call: TRBD1 (5 bases). Trimming stripped 6 bases from V and 3 bases from J, with 19 bases between. Germline V gene sequence: CDR1 SGHKS, CDR2 YYEKEE (reference sequence). This CDR3 spans 15 amino acids. The CDR3 DNA follows: TGTGCCAGCATCAGACAGCCGGACGGTGGCTACGAGCAGTACTTC. Amino acid sequence: CASIRQPDGGYEQYF.

The chain links TRBV3-1 to TRBJ2-1; the D gene could be TRBD1 or TRBD2 (5 bases each). The CDR3 sequence is 18 residues long. Between the trimmed V and J ends, which lost 1 base and 0 bases, there was a span of 16 bases. In germline, CDR1 is LGHDT, CDR2 YNNKEL (reference sequence). The CDR3 region has the DNA TGTGCCAGCAGCCAAGGGGGACGAGGGGTGAGCTCCTACAATGAGCAGTTCTTC. It codes for CASSQGGRGVSSYNEQFF.

This CDR3 reads CASWKGGSISGANVLTF. DNA of the CDR3: TGTGCCAGCTGGAAGGGAGGCTCCATCTCTGGGGCCAACGTCCTGACTTTC. V and J are TRBV28 and TRBJ2-6, with D perhaps matching TRBD2 (6 bases). The CDR3 length is 17 residues. The V end lost 8 bases, the J end lost 0 bases, and 17 bases lay between the germline ends. Germline values: CDR1 MDHEN, CDR2 SYDVKM.

The V call is TRBV6-1, the J call TRBJ2-5; TRBD1 aligns across 9 bases. The V gene end was trimmed by 6 bases and the J gene end by 5 bases; junction bases not matched to a gene: 10. Germline lookup yields CDR1 MNHNS and CDR2 SASEGT. The CDR3 has 15 residues. The CDR3 is CASRGTGWPFETQYF. The CDR3, as DNA: TGTGCCAGCAGAGGGACAGGGTGGCCGTTTGAGACCCAGTACTTC.

The table lists this clonotype with a few counts. The CDR3 protein is CSARRRDTYNEQFF. The CDR3 DNA follows: TGCAGTGCTAGAAGGCGGGACACTTACAATGAGCAGTTCTTC. The chain has TRBV20-1 and TRBJ2-1; either TRBD1 or TRBD2 may supply D (6 bases each). The germline V gene has CDR1 DFQATT and CDR2 SNEGSKA (reference sequence). CDR3 size: 14 residues. The V end was cut by 2 bases, the J end by 4 bases, with 12 bases between.

This clonotype was seen repeatedly, ten times or more. The CDR3 loop reads CSAREAVTGELFF. As DNA, the CDR3 is TGCAGTGCTAGAGAGGCGGTCACCGGGGAGCTGTTTTTT. The chain is built from TRBV20-1 and TRBJ2-2; no firm D call. This CDR3 has 13 residues. V was pared by 0 bases and J by 4 bases, with 6 bases between. Germline values: CDR1 DFQATT, CDR2 SNEGSKA (reference sequence).

This clonotype turned up a few times. The rearrangement uses TRBV11-2 and TRBJ2-1; 7 nucleotides agree with TRBD2. CDR3 length equals 13 residues. Germline-derived CDR1 and CDR2 are SGHAT and FQNNGV. Trimming at V came to 10 bases and at J to 1 base, leaving 4 bases not matched to a gene. DNA for the CDR3: TGTGCCAACGGGGGGAGTTCCTACAATGAGCAGTTCTTC. This encodes CANGGSSYNEQFF.

The genes are TRBV7-2 and TRBJ2-7; D remains ambiguous. CDR1 and CDR2 from the germline V gene are SGHTA and FQGNSA. The CDR3 is made up of 15 amino acids. Trimming cost V 1 base and J 0 bases, with 10 bases left between them. CDR3 sequence: CASSLGPQASYEQYV. In nucleotides, the CDR3 is TGTGCCAGCAGCTTAGGACCCCAGGCCTCCTACGAGCAGTACGTC.

A word on this clonotype: This is likely a read error, given that the CDR3 carries no conserved phenylalanine or tryptophan at its end. The J gene is TRBJ2-1, the V gene TRBV24-1; D gene unclear. Germline lookup yields CDR1 KGHDR and CDR2 SFDVKD. There are 12 residues in the CDR3. V was clipped by 0 bases and J by 6 bases, with 2 bases between them. The CDR3 region has the DNA TGTGCCACCAGTGATTTGCCCAATGAGCAGTTCTTA. This gives the protein CATSDLPNEQFL.

This clonotype has a handful of counts. The chain combines TRBV19 with TRBJ2-3; D remains ambiguous. Germline CDR1 and CDR2: LNHDA and SQIVND (reference sequence). The CDR3 totals 13 residues. Trimming pared 1 base from V and 3 bases from J, leaving 5 bases between. CDR3: CASSIGGTDTQYF. CDR3 bases: TGTGCCAGTAGTATAGGGGGAACAGATACGCAGTATTTT. Together with reference TRBV19 and TRBJ2-3, the CDR3 gives the full variable domain: DGGITQSPKYLFRKEGQNVTLSCEQNLNHDAMYWYRQDPGQGLRLIYYSQIVNDFQKGDIAEGYSVSREKKESFPLTVTSAQKNPTAFYLCASSIGGTDTQYFGPGTRLTVL.

In its sample, this clonotype was seen a few times. V gene TRBV4-1 combines with J gene TRBJ2-7, with TRBD2 as a possible D gene (5 bases). Germline V gene sequence: CDR1 MGHRA, CDR2 YSYEKL. CDR3 size: 13 residues. Trimming took off 0 bases at V and 9 bases at J, with 12 bases between the two ends. CDR3: CASSQDMRVVQYF. Here the CDR3 DNA reads TGCGCCAGCAGCCAAGATATGAGGGTGGTGCAGTACTTC.

The gene calls are TRBV20-1 and TRBJ2-2; 14 bases agree with TRBD2. V dropped 4 bases and J dropped 2; count of bases not matched to a gene: 3. The CDR3 extends over 16 amino acids. The germline gives CDR1 DFQATT, CDR2 SNEGSKA (reference sequence). This chain's CDR3 is CSAKGLAGANTGELFF. Here the CDR3 DNA reads TGCAGTGCTAAGGGACTAGCGGGGGCCAACACCGGGGAGCTGTTTTTT.

This rearrangement joins TRBV7-2 to TRBJ2-7, with 7 bases matching TRBD1. The V segment lost 3 bases and the J segment 2 bases; nucleotides outside the gene matches: 10. CDR3 length: 16 amino acids. Germline V gene sequence: CDR1 SGHTA, CDR2 FQGNSA. CDR3 DNA: TGTGCCAGCAGCTTCCTGCGACAGGGACCCCCCTACGAGCAGTACTTC. Translated, it gives CASSFLRQGPPYEQYF.